This TCR beta chain was documented in a study of human T cells and chemical hapten exposure (dated by TCRdb to about 2021). About the study as a whole: For sensitization, 2% DPC in acetone was applied to an approximately 2 cm by approximately 2 cm area of upper inner arm skin. For TCR sequencing, blood came from 25 to 30 alopecia patients at anywhere from one to four time points (pre-sensitization, 2, 6 and 24 weeks). Weekly therapeutic DPC doses were additionally applied to the scalp of patients throughout the roughly 25-week study period. Patch testing was done on the upper back using Finn chambers containing 0.01% DPC, and results were scored after 6 days according to International Contact Dermatitis Research Group standards. The patient cohort, mostly female, included alopecia areata with under or over 50% scalp involvement, alopecia totalis and alopecia universalis. Peripheral blood TCR repertoire changes were tracked in vivo in alopecia patients during primary and secondary sensitization to the hapten diphenylcyclopropenone (DPC). Libraries were pooled for sequencing, and per-sample TCR yields varied mainly because of small differences in library volumes within the pool. Blood was sampled from patients pre-sensitization (week 0) and at 2, 6 and about 24 weeks after DPC sensitization. The investigation overall reported the following: Because every patient had alopecia, a presumed autoimmune disease, the patients' immune response might differ from that of healthy individuals. Repeated subsampling changed both the strength of the expansion versus patch-test correlation and the threshold at which the correlation became significant. No change with DPC sensitization was found in the number of TCRs above 1 in 1000 frequency, and no evidence of global repertoire structure alterations was found. Patch test score correlated positively with the number of PT1 expanded TCRs, reaching significance at thresholds 8, 16 and 32 but not at 4. Compared with pre-sensitization or healthy control sets, expanded TCRs formed significantly more large CDR3 similarity clusters, which is consistent with antigen-driven responses.

A few counts support this clonotype. Its antigen remains unidentified. Base qualities were left out, and no much larger clone turns up one base away. Interpreted using the paper, the time point label stands for: patch test 1, 2 weeks after DPC sensitization. In light of the paper, this sample's treatment or condition label describes: therapeutic diphenylcyclopropenone sensitization with weekly scalp DPC. At each patch-test visit, blood was drawn before the patch test was applied. Eligible patients were aged 18 to 70, diagnosed with alopecia, deemed suitable for DPC therapy, and excluded if pregnant. Total RNA was extracted from unfractionated whole blood collected in Tempus Blood RNA tubes. The library was produced with RACE. The run used a NextSeq 500. During library preparation, unique molecular identifiers were attached to individual cDNA molecules so that TCRs could be counted in a quantitative, reproducible way. For every blood RNA sample, sequencing covered both the TCR alpha and TCR beta chains. Per the original workflow: The median number of TCRs per sample was 85,000 to 100,000, ranging from roughly 23,224 to 690,600. V, J and CDR3 annotation of the TCR reads was performed with the Decombinator software suite. For the PS versus PT1 abundance plots, all samples were subsampled to the same number of TCRs (28,000). TCRs were defined as expanded if absent before sensitization and observed at least eight times at the 2-week time point. The public reads were reprocessed in TCRdb via fastp at Q25 and MiXCR, keeping in-frame beta chains. Rows are unified per CDR3 protein, each entry keeping the most common DNA and genes. These V and J calls are TCRdb output, not the study's own analysis. This sample has fewer than 200,000 distinct CDR3 sequences in its table, and 20% to 25% of those were observed once. The ten biggest clones cover 6.7% of the sample.

The V and J ends are trimmed by 0 bases and 4 bases, leaving 16 bases between them. Inclusive of the bounding cysteine and phenylalanine, the CDR3 is 18 residues long. Solely the CDR3 DNA is kept, with 54 bases framed from the first base. The CDR1 and CDR2 encoded by the germline V gene are LGHNA and YNFKEQ. This sample comprised whole blood, obtained in connection with sensitization to the hapten diphenylcyclopropenone (DPC). The rearranged chain carries TRBV4-2 and TRBJ2-6; a weak D assignment points to TRBD1 (6 bases agree). The source of this sequence is a woman aged 45-59 years with alopecia areata. Some clones in this sample may be carry-over from other donors' samples. The DNA sequence reads TGTGCCAGCAGCCAAGATGCGCTACAGGGAGCAGGGGCCAACGTCCTGACTTTC. It codes for CASSQDALQGAGANVLTF.